This is a list of T cell receptor beta chains from one sample in a study of Ad26.COV2.S vaccination and SARS-CoV-2 variants. Repertoires were generated with immunoSEQ multiplex PCR, while TCRdb's copy carries only in-frame clones and drops some. Here the sample spans around 450,000 clones, 88% being singletons. Sequencing used peripheral blood, obtained in a trial of Ad26.COV2.S vaccine versus placebo. Receptor source: a person between 18 and 59 years old who received the Ad26.COV2.S COVID-19 vaccine or a placebo. Each CDR3 is given with its conserved first and last residue. D genes are given only for firm matches. Rows give clone size only sometimes, using once, few, many, or a class for an expanded clone.

d_gene	v_gene	j_gene	abundance	CDR3nt	CDR3aa
TRBD1	TRBV18	TRBJ2-7	NA	TGTGCCAGCTCACCAGCAACAGGGGTCAACGAGCAGTACTTC	CASSPATGVNEQYF
TRBD1	TRBV30	TRBJ1-2	NA	TGTGCCTGGAGGGCCGGGACAGCAAACTATGGCTACACCTTC	CAWRAGTANYGYTF
NA	TRBV5-1	TRBJ1-1	NA	TGCGCCAGCAGCTTTGACGGTCTGAACACTGAAGCTTTCTTT	CASSFDGLNTEAFF
NA	TRBV12-3/TRBV12-4	TRBJ1-6	NA	TGTGCCAGCAGTTTAGAAGGGGGTTCACCCCTCCACTTT	CASSLEGGSPLHF
NA	TRBV7-2	TRBJ1-2	few	TGTGCCAGCAGCTTAGGGGCAGGACTCTATGGCTACACCTTC	CASSLGAGLYGYTF
TRBD2	TRBV3-1/TRBV3-2	TRBJ2-3	NA	TGTGCCAGCAGCCAAGATAGCGGGGGCCACACAGATACGCAGTATTTT	CASSQDSGGHTDTQYF
TRBD2	TRBV27	TRBJ2-7	NA	TGTGCCAGCGGGGCCGGGACTAGCATCCACGAGCAGTACTTC	CASGAGTSIHEQYF
NA	TRBV7-6	TRBJ1-5	NA	TGTGCCAGCAGCTTAGCCCCCCCAGATAGTAGCAATCAGCCCCAGCATTTT	CASSLAPPDSSNQPQHF
NA	TRBV7-9	TRBJ1-4	NA	TGTGCCAGCAGCCTCAGGGGAACTAATGAAAAACTGTTTTTT	CASSLRGTNEKLFF
TRBD1	TRBV2	TRBJ1-5	once	TGTGCCAGCAGTGTCGCAGGGGGCAGGCAGCCCCAGCATTTT	CASSVAGGRQPQHF
NA	TRBV6-5	TRBJ1-3	NA	TGTGCCAGCAGTCTACCCCGGGACTTTGGAAACACCATATATTTT	CASSLPRDFGNTIYF
NA	TRBV3-1/TRBV3-2	TRBJ1-5	NA	TGTGCCAGCAGCCAAGATTACATTCCCCAGCCCCAGCATTTT	CASSQDYIPQPQHF
NA	TRBV5-6	TRBJ2-7	NA	TGTGCCAGCAGTTATGGGCCGGGTTTTTTCTACGAGCAGTACTTC	CASSYGPGFFYEQYF
TRBD1	TRBV11-2	TRBJ2-5	NA	TGTGCCAGCAGCTTAGGTCCGGGACAGGGCCAAGAGACCCAGTACTTC	CASSLGPGQGQETQYF
NA	TRBV6-2/TRBV6-3	TRBJ1-1	NA	TGTGCCAGCAGTTATGGACAGCTGGACGCTTTCTTT	CASSYGQLDAFF
NA	TRBV24-1	TRBJ2-7	once	TGTGCCACCAGTGATTTGGGCCGCGAGCAGTACTTC	CATSDLGREQYF
TRBD2	TRBV15	TRBJ2-7	NA	TGTGCCACCAGCAGAGATCCGTCGCCGACATTACGGGAGGAAGAGCAGTACTTC	CATSRDPSPTLREEEQYF
TRBD1	TRBV6-5	TRBJ2-1	NA	TGTGCCAGCTGGACAGGGGGCGACCGGCGCGAGCAGTTCTTC	CASWTGGDRREQFF
TRBD1	TRBV5-7	TRBJ1-6	NA	TGTGCCAGCACCGTCAGGGGGCCGACACCCCTCCACTTT	CASTVRGPTPLHF
TRBD1	TRBV7-9	TRBJ1-2	few	TGTGCCAGCAGCTCTGGACAGGGAGGCTACACCTTC	CASSSGQGGYTF
TRBD2	TRBV5-8	TRBJ2-5	NA	TGTGCCAGCAGCTTCCCTAGCGGGGGGACCCGGACCCAGTACTTC	CASSFPSGGTRTQYF
TRBD1	TRBV23-1	TRBJ2-2	NA	TGCGCCGGACAGGGGTTGAACACCGGGGAGCTGTTTTTT	CAGQGLNTGELFF
NA	TRBV12-3/TRBV12-4	TRBJ1-1	NA	TGTGCCAGCAGTTTAGTGGGTCTTGCTGAAGCTTTCTTT	CASSLVGLAEAFF
NA	TRBV28	TRBJ2-4	NA	TGTGCCAGCAGTTTATTTCAGGGACCTCGGGGCAGCATTCAGTACTTC	CASSLFQGPRGSIQYF
NA	TRBV6-5	TRBJ2-7	NA	TGTGCCAGCAGTTACTCGAGGTGGATGACCTACGAGCAGTACTTC	CASSYSRWMTYEQYF
NA	TRBV6-2/TRBV6-3	TRBJ2-2	NA	TGTGCCAGCAGTTACCAGTTTGACGGGGAGCTGTTTTTT	CASSYQFDGELFF
NA	TRBV27	TRBJ2-3	NA	TGTGCCACCGGTGGGACAAACACAGATACGCAGTATTTT	CATGGTNTDTQYF
TRBD1	TRBV2	TRBJ1-2	NA	TGTGCCAGCAGCCCGACAGGGGGGATTGGCTACACCTTC	CASSPTGGIGYTF
NA	TRBV12-5	TRBJ2-5	NA	TGTGCTAGTGGTACCCCCCTGGGGACCCAGTACTTC	CASGTPLGTQYF
NA	TRBV21-1	TRBJ1-5	once	TGTGCCAGCAGCAGCGAGACCGAGACAGGGGAAGGTCAGCCCCAGCATTTT	CASSSETETGEGQPQHF
NA	TRBV6-5	TRBJ2-5	NA	TGTGCCAGCAGTTCAGGGAAAGAGACCCAGTACTTC	CASSSGKETQYF
TRBD1	TRBV6-1	TRBJ2-1	once	TGTGCCAGCAGTGTATCAGACAGGGAACATTACAATGAGCAGTTCTTC	CASSVSDREHYNEQFF
NA	TRBV30	TRBJ2-7	NA	TGTGCCTGGAGTGTACGGTACGAGCAGTACTTC	CAWSVRYEQYF
NA	TRBV19	TRBJ1-5	NA	TGTGCCAGTAGTATCGGGGGGTTTCAGCCCCAGCATTTT	CASSIGGFQPQHF
TRBD1	TRBV5-5	TRBJ2-1	NA	TGTGCCAGCAGCTTGAGAAATCCGGGACAGCTGTACAATGAGCAGTTCTTC	CASSLRNPGQLYNEQFF
NA	TRBV4-3	TRBJ1-2	NA	TGCGCCAGCAGCCAAGCGGGACCTAACTATGGCTACACCTTC	CASSQAGPNYGYTF
TRBD1	TRBV18	TRBJ1-1	NA	TGTGCCAGCTCATCACAGGGGGAAGGGACTGAAGCTTTCTTT	CASSSQGEGTEAFF
TRBD1	TRBV2	TRBJ1-5	NA	TGTGCCAGCAGTGGCCAGGGGGTTTATCAGCCCCAGCATTTT	CASSGQGVYQPQHF
NA	TRBV4-3	TRBJ1-2	few	TGCGCCAGCAGCCAAGGGCCGGGACGGACAACTAACTATGGCTACACCTTC	CASSQGPGRTTNYGYTF
NA	TRBV21-1	TRBJ1-2	NA	TGTGCCAGCACCTACGACAATTTTGGCTACACCTTC	CASTYDNFGYTF
NA	TRBV11-2	TRBJ1-2	NA	TGTGCCAGCAGCTTAGATGATTTCGGCAATGGCTACACCTTC	CASSLDDFGNGYTF
NA	TRBV7-9	TRBJ2-3	NA	TGTGCCAGCGAGGTTTTGGGCAGCACAGATACGCAGTATTTT	CASEVLGSTDTQYF
TRBD1	TRBV6-2/TRBV6-3	TRBJ1-1	NA	TGTGCCAGCAGTTCCGGGACAGGGGGCTTAAGGACTGAAGCTTTCTTT	CASSSGTGGLRTEAFF
TRBD1	TRBV6-6	TRBJ1-6	NA	TGTGCCAGCAGTCCCGGGACAGGGGCCGCTAGCTCCTATAATTCACCCCTCCACTTT	CASSPGTGAASSYNSPLHF
NA	TRBV7-9	TRBJ1-5	NA	TGTGCCAGCACAAACTATAGCAATCAGCCCCAGCATTTT	CASTNYSNQPQHF
NA	TRBV3-1/TRBV3-2	TRBJ2-5	few	TGTGCCAGCAGCGTACGACCAGCAGCCCAAGAGACCCAGTACTTC	CASSVRPAAQETQYF
NA	TRBV4-1	TRBJ2-1	NA	TGCGCCAGCAGCCAAGAGTGGCGGGCGGACCACTACAATGAGCAGTTCTTC	CASSQEWRADHYNEQFF
TRBD1	TRBV5-1	TRBJ2-1	NA	TGCGCCAGCACCGGGACAGGGGCCAATGAGCAGTTCTTC	CASTGTGANEQFF